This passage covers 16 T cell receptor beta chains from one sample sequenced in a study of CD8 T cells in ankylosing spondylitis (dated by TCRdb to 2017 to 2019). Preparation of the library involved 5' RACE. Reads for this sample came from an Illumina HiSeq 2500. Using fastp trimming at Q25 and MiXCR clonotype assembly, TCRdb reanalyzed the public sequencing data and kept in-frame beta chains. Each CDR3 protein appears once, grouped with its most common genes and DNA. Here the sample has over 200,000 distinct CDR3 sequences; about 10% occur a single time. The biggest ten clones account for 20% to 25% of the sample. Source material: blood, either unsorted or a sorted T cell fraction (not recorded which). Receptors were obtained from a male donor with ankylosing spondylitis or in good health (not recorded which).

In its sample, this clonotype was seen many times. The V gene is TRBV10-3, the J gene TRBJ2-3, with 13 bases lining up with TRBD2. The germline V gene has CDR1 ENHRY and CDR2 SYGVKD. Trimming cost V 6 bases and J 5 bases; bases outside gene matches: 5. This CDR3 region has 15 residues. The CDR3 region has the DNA TGTGCCATCAGCCGACTAGCGGGGGGCCAAGATACGCAGTATTTT. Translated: CAISRLAGGQDTQYF.

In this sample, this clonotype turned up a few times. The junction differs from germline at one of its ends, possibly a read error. The CDR3 coding sequence is TGTGCCAGCAGTGAGATGGTTGGGTCCCTTGTCTTC. This encodes CASSEMVGSLVF. V gene TRBV2 combines with J gene TRBJ2-4, with D hard to call. The CDR3 totals 12 residues. Per the germline V gene, CDR1 is SNHLY and CDR2 is FYNNEI.

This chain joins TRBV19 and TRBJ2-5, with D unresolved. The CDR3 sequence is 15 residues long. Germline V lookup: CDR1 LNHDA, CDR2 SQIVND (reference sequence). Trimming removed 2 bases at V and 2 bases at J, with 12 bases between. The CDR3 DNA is TGTGCCAGTAGTATATTATTTCGGCGACAAGAGACCCAGTACTTC. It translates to CASSILFRRQETQYF. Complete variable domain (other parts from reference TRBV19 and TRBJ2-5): DGGITQSPKYLFRKEGQNVTLSCEQNLNHDAMYWYRQDPGQGLRLIYYSQIVNDFQKGDIAEGYSVSREKKESFPLTVTSAQKNPTAFYLCASSILFRRQETQYFGPGTRLLVL.

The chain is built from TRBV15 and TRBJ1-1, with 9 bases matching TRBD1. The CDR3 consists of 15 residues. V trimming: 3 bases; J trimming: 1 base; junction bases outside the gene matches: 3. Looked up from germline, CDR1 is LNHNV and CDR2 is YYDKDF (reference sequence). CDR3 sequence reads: CATSRGQGRNTEAFF. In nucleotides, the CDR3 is TGTGCCACCAGCAGGGGACAGGGACGGAACACTGAAGCTTTCTTT.

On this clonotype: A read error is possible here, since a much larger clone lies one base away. DNA for the CDR3: TGTGCCAGCAGTCCTAGAGGGCCATTGGCGGACACAGATATGCAGTATTTT. It codes for CASSPRGPLADTDMQYF. The chain joins TRBV6-1 to TRBJ2-3; the D gene could be TRBD1 or TRBD2 (5 bases each). The CDR3 has 17 amino acids. CDR1 and CDR2 (germline): MNHNS, SASEGT.

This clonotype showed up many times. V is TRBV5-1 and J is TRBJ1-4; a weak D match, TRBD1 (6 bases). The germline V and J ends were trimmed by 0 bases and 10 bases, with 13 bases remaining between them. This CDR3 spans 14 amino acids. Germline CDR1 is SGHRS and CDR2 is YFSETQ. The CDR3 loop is CASSLAGEGGKLFF. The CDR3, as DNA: TGCGCCAGCAGCTTGGCAGGGGAAGGTGGAAAACTGTTTTTT.

CDR3 nucleotides: TGTGCCAGCAGTCAGGGGGGCTCCTACAATGAGCAGTTCTTC. Amino acids: CASSQGGSYNEQFF. This rearrangement joins TRBV11-3 to TRBJ2-1; perhaps TRBD1 as D (7 bases). This CDR3 has 14 residues. Germline V gene sequence: CDR1 SGHNT, CDR2 YENEEA. V dropped 6 bases and J dropped 0 bases, with 9 bases sitting between them.

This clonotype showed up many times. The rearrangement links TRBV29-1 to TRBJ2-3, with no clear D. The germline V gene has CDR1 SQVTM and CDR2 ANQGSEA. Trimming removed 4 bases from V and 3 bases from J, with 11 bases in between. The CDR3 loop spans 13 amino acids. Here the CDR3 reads CSVGDSWTDTQYF. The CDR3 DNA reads TGCAGCGTTGGCGATTCCTGGACAGATACGCAGTATTTT.

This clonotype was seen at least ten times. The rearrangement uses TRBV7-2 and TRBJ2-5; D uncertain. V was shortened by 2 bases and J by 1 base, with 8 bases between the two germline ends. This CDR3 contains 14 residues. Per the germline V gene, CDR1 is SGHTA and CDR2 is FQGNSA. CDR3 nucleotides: TGTGCCAGCAGCTTAAAGGTGGGCCAAGAGACCCAGTACTTC. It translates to CASSLKVGQETQYF. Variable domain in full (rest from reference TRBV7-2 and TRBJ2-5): GAGVSQSPSNKVTEKGKDVELRCDPISGHTALYWYRQSLGQGLEFLIYFQGNSAPDKSGLPSDRFSAERTGGSVSTLTIQRTQQEDSAVYLCASSLKVGQETQYFGPGTRLLVL.

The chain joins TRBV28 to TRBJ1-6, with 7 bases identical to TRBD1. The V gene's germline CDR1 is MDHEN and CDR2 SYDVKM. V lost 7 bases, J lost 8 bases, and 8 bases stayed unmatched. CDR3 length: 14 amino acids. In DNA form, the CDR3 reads TGTGCCAGCAAACGAGACAGGGTTGATTCACCCCTCCACTTT. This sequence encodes CASKRDRVDSPLHF.

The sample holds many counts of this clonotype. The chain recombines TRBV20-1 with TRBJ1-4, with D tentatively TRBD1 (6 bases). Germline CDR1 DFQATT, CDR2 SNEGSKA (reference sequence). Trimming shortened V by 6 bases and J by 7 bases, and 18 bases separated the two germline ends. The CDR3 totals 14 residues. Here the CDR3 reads CSAGQTGRAEKLFF. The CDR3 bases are TGCAGTGCGGGCCAAACAGGGAGGGCTGAAAAACTGTTTTTT.

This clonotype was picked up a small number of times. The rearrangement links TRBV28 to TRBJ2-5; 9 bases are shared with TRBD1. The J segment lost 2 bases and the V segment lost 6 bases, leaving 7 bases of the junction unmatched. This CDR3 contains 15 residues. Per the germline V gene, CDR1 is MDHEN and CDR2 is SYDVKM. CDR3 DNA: TGTGCCAGCAGGAGTTCCGGACAGGGGCAAGAGACCCAGTACTTC. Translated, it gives CASRSSGQGQETQYF.

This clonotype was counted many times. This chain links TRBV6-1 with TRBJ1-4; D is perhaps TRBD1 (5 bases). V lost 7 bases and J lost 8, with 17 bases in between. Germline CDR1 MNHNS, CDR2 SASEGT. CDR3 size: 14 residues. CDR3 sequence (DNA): TGTGCCAGCACTAGGGACGGCGGGCGGGAAAAACTGTTTTTT. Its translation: CASTRDGGREKLFF.

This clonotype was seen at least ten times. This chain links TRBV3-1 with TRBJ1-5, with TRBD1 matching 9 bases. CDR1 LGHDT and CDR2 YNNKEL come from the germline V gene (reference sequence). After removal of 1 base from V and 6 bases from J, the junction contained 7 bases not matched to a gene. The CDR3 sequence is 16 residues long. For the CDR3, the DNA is TGTGCCAGCAGCCAAGGGATACAGGGGGCGGGTCAGCCCCAGCATTTT. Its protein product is CASSQGIQGAGQPQHF.

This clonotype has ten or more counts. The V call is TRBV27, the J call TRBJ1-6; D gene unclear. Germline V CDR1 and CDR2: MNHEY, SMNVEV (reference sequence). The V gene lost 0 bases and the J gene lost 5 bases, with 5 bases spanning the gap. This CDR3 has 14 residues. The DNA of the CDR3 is TGTGCCAGCAGTTTATCGAGGCATAATTCACCCCTCCACTTT. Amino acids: CASSLSRHNSPLHF.

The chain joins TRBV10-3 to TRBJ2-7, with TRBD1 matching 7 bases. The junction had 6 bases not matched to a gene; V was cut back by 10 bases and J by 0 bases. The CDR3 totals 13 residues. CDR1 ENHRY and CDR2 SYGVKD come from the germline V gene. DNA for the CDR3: TGTGCCACCCAGGGGGATAGCTCCTACGAGCAGTACTTC. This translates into CATQGDSSYEQYF.